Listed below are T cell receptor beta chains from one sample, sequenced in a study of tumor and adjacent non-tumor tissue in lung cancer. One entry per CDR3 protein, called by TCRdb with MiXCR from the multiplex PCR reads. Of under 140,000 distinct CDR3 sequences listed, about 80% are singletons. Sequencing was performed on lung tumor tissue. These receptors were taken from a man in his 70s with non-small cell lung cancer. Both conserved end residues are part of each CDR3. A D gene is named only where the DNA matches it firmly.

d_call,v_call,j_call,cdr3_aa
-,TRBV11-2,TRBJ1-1,CANSFGGGRIEAFF
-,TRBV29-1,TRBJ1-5,CSAEVQPNRALFNQSQHF
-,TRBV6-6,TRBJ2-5,CARSYLKGGETQYF
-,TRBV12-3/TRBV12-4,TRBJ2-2,CASILAVGQNIGELFF
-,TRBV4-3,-,CASGQDPSGAEYIEQYF
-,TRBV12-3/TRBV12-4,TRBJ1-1,CASYPERLGDTEAFF
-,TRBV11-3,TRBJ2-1,CASNLEPTVGRGEQFF
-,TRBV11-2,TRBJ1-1,CASSLPDTGNTDAFF
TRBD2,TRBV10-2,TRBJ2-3,CASSAAGGFADTQYF
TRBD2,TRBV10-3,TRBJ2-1,CIIRSHTSGSYNEQFF
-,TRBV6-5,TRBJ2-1,CASRESGYDEQFF
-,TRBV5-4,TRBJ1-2,CASSLVSNYGYTF
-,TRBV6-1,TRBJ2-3,CVSTVTGTGGYTQYF
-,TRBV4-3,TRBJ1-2,CAGIQGAAYGYTF
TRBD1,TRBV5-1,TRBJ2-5,CASSLASDRVETQYF
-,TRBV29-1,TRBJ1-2,CIVEEYVQGLTNYGCTF
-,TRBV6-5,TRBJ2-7,CASSYTDSYDQYF
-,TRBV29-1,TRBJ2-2,CSVLGNTREMSF
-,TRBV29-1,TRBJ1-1,CNVVAKRPEPFF
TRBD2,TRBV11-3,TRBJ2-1,CASSLLGTSRGYNEQSF
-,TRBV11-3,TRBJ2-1,CVSSPEGGLGKNEQFF
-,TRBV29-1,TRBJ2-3,CSLVPYVTGGDADTQYF
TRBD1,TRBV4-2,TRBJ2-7,CANSQGQGLHEQYF
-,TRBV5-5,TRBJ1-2,CARSLDEFYGYTF
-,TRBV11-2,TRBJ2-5,CASSVEAQDQETQYF
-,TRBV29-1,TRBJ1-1,CSVVVERPETFF
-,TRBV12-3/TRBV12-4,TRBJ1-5,CAISQGNNQSQHF
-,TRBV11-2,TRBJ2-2,CTSNLVSQSGELFF
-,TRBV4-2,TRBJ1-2,CASTQEIGVVGHFYGYTF